The clone carrying this T cell receptor beta chain turned up a few times. Its antigen remains unidentified. TCRdb re-called the reads with MiXCR, one entry per CDR3 protein. The sample lists approximately 910,000 distinct CDR3 sequences, 30% to 40% occurring once. The V end was cut by 1 base, the J end by 1 base, with 2 bases between. There are 14 residues in the CDR3. The germline V gene has CDR1 ENHRY and CDR2 SYGVKD. The data stem from a study of T cell repertoires in cytomegalovirus infection. Across the study: The authors used CMV epitopes that were HLA-C-restricted (recently identified) and HLA-B-restricted (well studied). TCR beta signatures that were public indicated CMV infection and matching HLA type.

Findings and limits, study-wide: Summed public TCR beta family frequency identified CMV carriers bearing the relevant HLA. HLA-C-restricted CMV-specific TCR beta clonotypes prevailed in the ex vivo response.

The origin of this receptor is a human donor in good health (CMV status not recorded). Some clones in this sample may be carry-over from other donors' samples. The chain joins TRBV10-3 to TRBJ2-6; D unclear. The sample was cultured CD8+ T cells from PBMCs, taken from culture after CMV antigen stimulation. CDR3 protein: CAISELSGANVLTF. The CDR3 coding sequence is TGTGCCATCAGTGAGTTGTCTGGGGCCAACGTCCTGACTTTC.